The source of this T cell receptor (beta chain) is a study of breast tumors, draining lymph nodes, adjacent tissues. Study-wide results and caveats: Compared with basal-like, luminal-like tumors shared significantly more repertoire with nontumor tissue.

TCRdb used MiXCR to reprocess the multiplex PCR reads, holding one entry per CDR3 protein. The sample includes 150,000 to 200,000 distinct CDR3 sequences, approximately 30% seen only once; the top ten take about 3.8%. Comment on this clonotype: What it recognizes is unknown.

V lost 3 bases, J lost 2 bases, and 14 bases lay in between. The CDR3 has 15 residues. Germline assignment: CDR1 SGHRS and CDR2 YFSETQ. Axillary draining lymph nodes of breast cancer patients supplied the node samples. Source material: axillary lymph node tissue. The TCR sequence derives from a female donor with breast cancer. Some clones in this sample may be carry-over from other donors' samples. This chain uses TRBV5-1 with TRBJ2-5; D may match TRBD1 or TRBD2 (6 bases each). In nucleotides, the CDR3 is TGCGCCAGCAGCTCGGGACACCGGGGGCAAGAGACCCAGTACTTC. Translating it yields CASSSGHRGQETQYF.